The 25 T cell receptor beta chains given below trace back to one sample, sequenced in a study of T cells in Graves' hyperthyroidism and ophthalmopathy. The TCR beta CDR3 regions underwent amplification using RNA transcripts as the source. HTBI primers were employed in a first-round RT-PCR of the TCR CDR3. TCRdb re-called the multiplex PCR reads through MiXCR, storing one row per CDR3 protein. Seen here are some 370,000 distinct CDR3 sequences, 15% to 20% observed once, and the top ten hold approximately 30%. Sequences were obtained from blood. These receptors were taken from a woman aged 25-40 years with Graves' hyperthyroidism that later progressed to Graves' ophthalmopathy.

This clonotype was counted only a few times. The CDR3 sequence is CASSEQGRTGELFF. CDR3 in DNA: TGCGCCAGCAGCGAACAGGGGCGCACCGGGGAGCTGTTTTTT. The chain recombines TRBV4-1 with TRBJ2-2; 7 nucleotides line up with TRBD1. CDR3 length equals 14 residues. Trimming at V came to 5 bases and at J to 4 bases, leaving 4 bases not matched to a gene. Germline V gene lookup returns CDR1 MGHRA and CDR2 YSYEKL.

This clonotype was counted ten times or more. The CDR3 DNA reads as TGTGCCAGCAGCTCCATTCGAACCTACGAGCAGTACTTC. Its protein is CASSSIRTYEQYF. This sequence joins TRBV9 and TRBJ2-7, with D unresolved. V was clipped by 4 bases and J by 2 bases, with 10 bases between them. The CDR3 extends over 13 amino acids. CDR1 and CDR2 (germline): SGDLS, YYNGEE.

The chain recombines TRBV30 with TRBJ1-1; no firm D call. Germline V gives CDR1 GTSNPN, CDR2 SVGIG (reference sequence). V lost 5 bases and J 1 base, leaving 11 bases between the germline ends. The CDR3 is made up of 13 amino acids. DNA of the CDR3: TGTGCCTGGGGGTTTGATTCGAACACTGAAGCTTTCTTT. Its protein is CAWGFDSNTEAFF.

In this sample, this clonotype turned up many times. This chain joins TRBV2 and TRBJ2-3, with TRBD2 matching over 10 bases. Trimming cost V 10 bases and J 0 bases; bases outside gene matches: 19. The CDR3 length is 19 residues. Germline CDR1 is SNHLY and CDR2 is FYNNEI. CDR3 residues: CATVPLVKRGGASTDTQYF. The CDR3 DNA is TGTGCCACGGTGCCTTTAGTAAAGCGGGGGGGCGCTAGCACAGATACGCAGTATTTT.

In this sample, this clonotype turned up a few times. V is TRBV30 and J is TRBJ1-5, with a tentative D call TRBD1 (5 bases). The CDR3 totals 12 residues. V lost 3 bases and J 4 bases, leaving 7 bases between the germline ends. Germline CDR1 is GTSNPN and CDR2 is SVGIG (reference sequence). The CDR3: CAWSQGNQPQHF. In nucleotides, the CDR3 is TGTGCCTGGAGCCAGGGTAATCAGCCCCAGCATTTT.

This clonotype has a count of ten or more. The rearrangement uses TRBV29-1 and TRBJ1-1, with unresolved D. The CDR3 is made up of 14 amino acids. CDR1 is SQVTM and CDR2 is ANQGSEA in the germline V gene. V dropped 2 bases and J dropped 0 bases, with 10 bases sitting between them. CDR3 sequence: CSVESGQVNTEAFF. CDR3 nucleotide sequence: TGCAGCGTTGAAAGTGGTCAGGTGAACACTGAAGCTTTCTTT.

This clonotype was counted ten times or more. J is TRBJ1-1 and V is TRBV2; D unclear. Per germline, CDR1 SNHLY and CDR2 FYNNEI. CDR3 size: 13 residues. V was trimmed by 8 bases and J by 5 bases, leaving 15 bases between them. CDR3 loop: CASAERERTEAFF. The CDR3 DNA is TGTGCCAGCGCCGAACGGGAAAGGACTGAAGCTTTCTTT. The entire variable domain, with the rest obtained from reference TRBV2 and TRBJ1-1, is as follows: EPEVTQTPSHQVTQMGQEVILRCVPISNHLYFYWYRQILGQKVEFLVSFYNNEISEKSEIFDDQFSVERPDGSNFTLKIRSTKLEDSAMYFCASAERERTEAFFGQGTRLTVV.

The chain recombines TRBV20-1 with TRBJ2-3, with D unclear. With 0 bases removed from V and 2 bases from J, the gap between germline ends came to 12 bases. Germline V gives CDR1 DFQATT, CDR2 SNEGSKA (reference sequence). The CDR3 length is 15 residues. The CDR3 protein is CSARDLGSPTDTQYF. The DNA for the CDR3 is TGCAGTGCTAGAGATCTTGGGTCTCCCACAGATACGCAGTATTTT.

The gene calls are TRBV6-5 and TRBJ2-7, with 8 bases lining up with TRBD1. After removal of 0 bases from V and 0 bases from J, the junction contained 4 bases not matched to a gene. CDR1 and CDR2 (germline): MNHEY, SVGAGI. This CDR3 spans 16 amino acids. The CDR3: CASSYSGQVISYEQYF. The CDR3 DNA is TGTGCCAGCAGTTACTCGGGACAGGTCATCTCCTACGAGCAGTACTTC.

The chain is built from TRBV2 and TRBJ2-5; 12 nucleotides match TRBD2. V lost 8 bases to trimming and J lost 6 bases; unmatched junction nucleotides: 7. This CDR3 has 14 residues. CDR1 and CDR2 (germline): SNHLY, FYNNEI. CDR3: CASSPTSGRQTQYF. CDR3 sequence (DNA): TGTGCCAGCTCGCCGACTAGCGGGAGACAGACCCAGTACTTC.

This clonotype was seen at least ten times. The chain has TRBV28 and TRBJ1-1, with D unresolved. CDR3 length: 12 amino acids. In germline, CDR1 is MDHEN, CDR2 SYDVKM. Trimming left V 8 bases short and J 2 bases short, with 9 bases between. The CDR3 is CASSNGNTEAFF. Written as DNA, the CDR3 is TGTGCCAGCTCCAACGGAAACACTGAAGCTTTCTTT.

V usage is TRBV2 and J usage is TRBJ2-1; 12 bases agree with TRBD2. CDR3 length: 16 amino acids. Germline loops: CDR1 SNHLY, CDR2 FYNNEI. The V gene end was trimmed by 4 bases and the J gene end by 8 bases; junction bases not matched to a gene: 9. CDR3 sequence: CASSGTSGNPGDEQFF. In nucleotides, the CDR3 is TGTGCCAGCAGTGGGACTAGCGGGAACCCTGGGGATGAGCAGTTCTTC.

In its sample, this clonotype was seen many times. The gene calls are TRBV27 and TRBJ2-3, with 7 bases aligning to TRBD2. The CDR3 spans 15 residues. V lost 7 bases to trimming and J lost 4 bases; unmatched junction nucleotides: 11. Germline assignment: CDR1 MNHEY and CDR2 SMNVEV (reference sequence). This CDR3 is CASTPPGTMSDTQYF. Here the CDR3 DNA reads TGTGCCAGCACCCCCCCCGGGACTATGTCAGATACGCAGTATTTT.

This clonotype was recorded a few times. The chain has TRBV6-1 and TRBJ1-1; D possibly corresponds to TRBD1 (5 bases). The CDR3 contains 14 residues. Trimming cost V 5 bases and J 1 base, with 11 bases left between them. Germline V lookup: CDR1 MNHNS, CDR2 SASEGT. CDR3 in DNA: TGTGCCAGCAGTTTGACAGCTCAGAACACTGAAGCTTTCTTT. Residues: CASSLTAQNTEAFF.

The CDR3 reads CATSERDRGYGYTF. The CDR3 DNA sequence: TGTGCCACCAGTGAACGGGACAGGGGCTATGGCTACACCTTC. The genes are TRBV24-1 and TRBJ1-2; 10 nucleotides match TRBD1. Germline trimming cut 4 bases from V and 4 bases from J; bases unmatched to any gene: 2. The CDR3 extends over 14 amino acids. Germline values: CDR1 KGHDR, CDR2 SFDVKD.

This clonotype was detected only a few times. This rearrangement joins TRBV7-9 to TRBJ1-1, with D possibly matching TRBD1 (5 bases). This CDR3 region has 14 residues. Between the trimmed V and J ends, which lost 0 bases and 8 bases, there was a span of 13 bases. Germline V gives CDR1 SEHNR, CDR2 FQNEAQ (reference sequence). The CDR3 protein is CASSLARGGDEAFF. CDR3 DNA sequence: TGTGCCAGCAGCTTAGCGAGAGGAGGGGACGAAGCTTTCTTT.

As to this clonotype: The final CDR3 position lacks the conserved phenylalanine or tryptophan, pointing to a likely read error. The J gene is TRBJ2-1, the V gene TRBV5-4; 11 positions agree with TRBD2. The CDR3 is made up of 15 amino acids. The V gene's germline CDR1 is SGHNT and CDR2 YYREEE (reference sequence). Trimming removed 3 bases from V and 6 bases from J; junction bases left unmatched: 5. CDR3 sequence reads: CASSWGTSGLNEQFL. The CDR3 bases are TGTGCCAGCAGCTGGGGGACTAGCGGACTCAATGAGCAGTTCCTC.

This clonotype was seen repeatedly, ten times or more. CDR3 amino acids: CASSLETGRSPLHF. The CDR3 DNA reads TGTGCCAGCAGCCTGGAGACGGGGCGATCACCCCTCCACTTT. The chain joins TRBV7-9 to TRBJ1-6, with D possibly being TRBD1 (5 bases). Trimming removed 5 bases from V and 10 bases from J, with 15 bases in between. The length of the CDR3 is 14 residues. Germline V gives CDR1 SEHNR, CDR2 FQNEAQ (reference sequence).

In this sample, this clonotype turned up a few times. The rearrangement uses TRBV19 and TRBJ2-1; either TRBD1 or TRBD2 may fit D (5 bases each). V was shortened by 5 bases and J by 9 bases, with 20 bases between the two germline ends. This CDR3 spans 15 amino acids. CDR1 is LNHDA, CDR2 SQIVND, per germline (reference sequence). This chain's CDR3 is CASSPGGSGAREQFF. As DNA, the CDR3 is TGTGCCAGTAGTCCCGGTGGCTCCGGGGCGCGTGAGCAGTTCTTC.

This clonotype was recorded many times. The chain employs TRBV12-3 or TRBV12-4 and TRBJ1-5, with 7 bases aligning to TRBD1. There are 15 residues in the CDR3. The trim removed 9 bases at V and 0 bases at J, leaving 8 bases unmatched. This chain's CDR3 is CASRGGQVSNQPQHF. DNA for the CDR3: TGTGCCAGTAGAGGAGGACAGGTTAGCAATCAGCCCCAGCATTTT.

This clonotype was counted at least ten times. The rearrangement joins TRBV2 to TRBJ2-7; 11 positions match TRBD2. The CDR3 has 14 residues. After removal of 4 bases from V and 2 bases from J, the junction contained 1 base not matched to a gene. Germline CDR1 is SNHLY and CDR2 is FYNNEI. In nucleotides, the CDR3 is TGTGCCAGCAGTGTAGCGGGAGGGCCCTACGAGCAGTACTTC. Residues: CASSVAGGPYEQYF.

Comment on this clonotype: This CDR3 is missing its conserved last phenylalanine or tryptophan, likely due to a read error. The chain recombines TRBV19 with TRBJ1-6; D is undetermined. The CDR3 consists of 15 residues. Germline V gene sequence: CDR1 LNHDA, CDR2 SQIVND (reference sequence). V lost 0 bases and J 8 bases, leaving 11 bases between the germline ends. CDR3 sequence reads: CASSIDHGIHSPLHL. The CDR3 nucleotides read TGTGCCAGTAGTATAGACCACGGTATTCATTCACCCCTCCACTTG.

CDR3 nucleotide sequence: TGTGCCAGCACCGCTAGCGGGGGGGCCCACAATGAGCAGTTCTTC. Protein sequence: CASTASGGAHNEQFF. This chain connects TRBV7-9 to TRBJ2-1; 12 positions match TRBD2. With 7 bases clipped from V and 5 bases from J, the junction kept 6 bases outside the gene matches. CDR1 is SEHNR, CDR2 FQNEAQ, per germline (reference sequence). The CDR3 extends over 15 amino acids.

This chain connects TRBV15 to TRBJ2-2, with D hard to call. The CDR3 extends over 14 amino acids. Germline-derived CDR1 and CDR2 are LNHNV and YYDKDF (reference sequence). Trimming took 5 bases from V and 4 from J, leaving 11 bases between them. Written as DNA, the CDR3 is TGTGCCACCAGCCAACGGAAGCCCACCGGGGAGCTGTTTTTT. Its protein is CATSQRKPTGELFF.

In this sample, this clonotype turned up many times. The J gene is TRBJ1-1, the V gene TRBV6-1, with a tentative D call TRBD1 (5 bases). This CDR3 contains 15 residues. V was cut by 0 bases and J by 2 bases, with 10 bases left in between. CDR1 MNHNS and CDR2 SASEGT come from the germline V gene. The CDR3 region has the DNA TGTGCCAGCAGTGAAGCGGGGACCGGTAACACTGAAGCTTTCTTT. It yields the protein CASSEAGTGNTEAFF.